This T cell receptor (beta chain) was obtained from a study of T cells in Graves' hyperthyroidism and ophthalmopathy. Study outcomes and limitations: Appearing also in blood were most of the thyroid clonotypes expanded above 0.001.

In its sample, this clonotype was seen many times. The antigen is not known. Stability of Graves' hyperthyroidism was defined as absent ophthalmopathy progression within 18 months. Together with thyroid ultrasound, orbital computed tomography, serum thyroxine and TRAb, clinical symptoms were used for diagnoses. RNA transcripts served as the template for amplifying TCR beta CDR3 regions. HTBI primers were the set used in a first-round RT-PCR of the TCR CDR3. TCRdb itself ran the multiplex PCR reads through MiXCR, one entry per CDR3 protein. The table shows approximately 500,000 distinct CDR3 sequences, with more than 45% occurring only once. This sequence originates from a woman aged 18-30 years with Graves' hyperthyroidism. The sequenced sample consisted of peripheral blood or thyroid tissue (not recorded which).

DNA of the CDR3: TGTGCCAGCAGCTTAGACAGAAGTGGGACTCGGTCCTACGAGCAGTACTTC. The encoded protein is CASSLDRSGTRSYEQYF. The chain uses TRBV7-2 and TRBJ2-7, with D possibly matching TRBD2 (6 bases). The ends were cut back, 1 base at V and 1 base at J, with 17 bases in the middle. From germline, CDR1 is SGHTA and CDR2 FQGNSA. The CDR3 has 17 residues.